One and the same sample provided the 8 T cell receptor beta chains below, sequenced in a study of T cell responses to AZD1222 COVID-19 vaccine. The repertoire was sequenced with immunoSEQ multiplex PCR; TCRdb's copy has only in-frame clones and lacks some. This sample yields about 130,000 clones, of which about nine tenths are seen a single time; about 6% belongs to the top ten. Sequencing was performed on peripheral blood, taken on day 0 of AZD1222 vaccination. Receptors were obtained from an adult in good health.

The CDR3 loop is CATSRWRDTGELFF. Here the CDR3 DNA reads TGTGCCACCAGCAGATGGAGAGACACCGGGGAGCTGTTTTTT. The gene calls are TRBV15 and TRBJ2-2; no definite D call. Trimming shortened V by 2 bases and J by 3 bases, and 7 bases separated the two germline ends. Germline V gene lookup returns CDR1 LNHNV and CDR2 YYDKDF (reference sequence). CDR3 length: 14 amino acids.

CDR3 in DNA: TGTGCCAGCACCTATCGGGGGGCCGATGGCTACACCTTC. It codes for CASTYRGADGYTF. The genes are TRBV11-2 and TRBJ1-2; tentative D call: TRBD1 (6 bases). This CDR3 has 13 amino acids. Trimming removed 7 bases from V and 6 bases from J, with 15 bases in between. Looked up from germline, CDR1 is SGHAT and CDR2 is FQNNGV.

The J gene is TRBJ1-5, the V gene TRBV27; D is unclear. CDR3 length: 13 amino acids. Trimming cost V 2 bases and J 6 bases, with 8 bases left between them. The germline V gene has CDR1 MNHEY and CDR2 SMNVEV (reference sequence). CDR3 in amino acids: CASSLITGQPQHF. The CDR3 DNA reads as TGTGCCAGCAGTTTAATAACGGGTCAGCCCCAGCATTTT.

The V call is TRBV5-1, the J call TRBJ2-1, with 14 bases matching TRBD2. Germline CDR1 reads SGHRS; CDR2 reads YFSETQ. The CDR3 loop spans 17 amino acids. V shed 0 bases, J shed 4 bases, and the junction held 3 bases outside the gene matches. This CDR3 is CASSLAGTSGGYNEQFF. The CDR3 DNA reads TGCGCCAGCAGCTTGGCCGGGACTAGCGGGGGTTACAATGAGCAGTTCTTC.

The chain links TRBV6-6 to TRBJ1-5; D gene uncertain. V was clipped by 2 bases and J by 1 base, with 12 bases between them. Germline CDR1 MNHNY, CDR2 SVGAGI (reference sequence). This CDR3 spans 16 amino acids. CDR3 coding DNA: TGTGCCAGCAGTTACGGGAGGGATTGGAGCAATCAGCCCCAGCATTTT. Translating it yields CASSYGRDWSNQPQHF.

This clone was counted a few times. The J gene is TRBJ1-2, the V gene TRBV2; perhaps TRBD1 as D (5 bases). The CDR3 contains 13 residues. Per the germline V gene, CDR1 is SNHLY and CDR2 is FYNNEI. Trimming removed 2 bases from V and 2 bases from J, with 6 bases in between. CDR3 coding DNA: TGTGCCAGCAGTGAAAAGGGGAACTATGGCTACACCTTC. This gives the protein CASSEKGNYGYTF.

The chain links TRBV30 to TRBJ1-5; D gene ambiguous. Germline V gives CDR1 GTSNPN, CDR2 SVGIG (reference sequence). Trimming took off 0 bases at V and 1 base at J, with 10 bases between the two ends. The CDR3 length is 15 residues. This CDR3 is CAWSVGGSSNQPQHF. In nucleotides, the CDR3 is TGTGCCTGGAGTGTGGGAGGGTCAAGCAATCAGCCCCAGCATTTT. The whole variable domain, remainder taken from reference TRBV30 and TRBJ1-5, is SQTIHQWPATLVQPVGSPLSLECTVEGTSNPNLYWYRQAAGRGLQLLFYSVGIGQISSEVPQNLSASRPQDRQFILSSKKLLLSDSGFYLCAWSVGGSSNQPQHFGDGTRLSIL.

This chain links TRBV18 with TRBJ2-5, with D unclear. Trimming left V 1 base short and J 4 bases short, with 7 bases between. CDR3 length equals 13 residues. Germline V gene data show CDR1 as KGHSH and CDR2 as LQKENI. This chain's CDR3 is CASSPRDLETQYF. The CDR3 DNA follows: TGTGCCAGCTCACCACGGGATTTAGAGACCCAGTACTTC.